One and the same sample provided the 9 T cell receptor beta chains below, sequenced in a study of cytomegalovirus exposure and HLA in healthy donors. Clones were read by immunoSEQ multiplex PCR, and TCRdb kept only the in-frame ones, dropping some. The data hold under 200,000 clones, with about 90% observed a single time. The sample comprised PBMCs. All receptors derive from a woman aged 18-29 years in good health and CMV-seropositive.

The chain is built from TRBV6-5 and TRBJ2-6; TRBD1 aligns across 7 bases. The CDR3 is 15 amino acids. CDR1 is MNHEY and CDR2 is SVGAGI in the germline V gene. Unmatched junction bases numbered 4, after V lost 6 bases and J lost 2 bases. For the CDR3, the DNA is TGTGCCAGCAGGACCGACAGGGCTGGGGCCAACGTCCTGACTTTC. It encodes CASRTDRAGANVLTF.

This clone was detected only once. J is TRBJ2-1 and V is TRBV19, with 7 bases aligning to TRBD2. Trimming removed 4 bases from V and 7 bases from J; junction bases left unmatched: 10. The germline V gene has CDR1 LNHDA and CDR2 SQIVND (reference sequence). This CDR3 is 15 amino acids long. The CDR3 sequence is CASSTSGAGGNEQFF. CDR3 bases: TGTGCCAGTAGTACTAGCGGAGCTGGGGGGAATGAGCAGTTCTTC.

V usage is TRBV21-1 and J usage is TRBJ1-4. TRBV21-1 is a pseudogene locus. This CDR3 contains 11 residues. CDR3 sequence reads: CASRGEEKLFF. CDR3 DNA: TGTGCCAGCAGGGGAGAGGAAAAACTGTTTTTT.

V is TRBV28 and J is TRBJ1-2; no firm D call. Germline V gene data show CDR1 as MDHEN and CDR2 as SYDVKM. The V end lost 5 bases, the J end lost 5 bases, and 9 bases lay between the germline ends. The CDR3 sequence is 12 residues long. The CDR3 here is CASSPLYYGYTF. The DNA of the CDR3 is TGTGCCAGCAGTCCCCTTTATTATGGCTACACCTTC.

The chain carries TRBV9 and TRBJ2-1; TRBD1 matches 11 bases. Germline V gene lookup returns CDR1 SGDLS and CDR2 YYNGEE. V was clipped by 0 bases and J by 7 bases; unmatched bases: 6. The CDR3 is 16 residues long. CDR3 protein: CASSVDGTGGRNEQFF. CDR3 coding DNA: TGTGCCAGCAGCGTAGATGGGACAGGGGGGCGGAATGAGCAGTTCTTC.

The genes are TRBV28 and TRBJ1-1; the match to TRBD1 covers 7 bases. This CDR3 comprises 12 residues. The germline CDR1 and CDR2 sequences are MDHEN and SYDVKM. Unmatched junction bases numbered 3, after V lost 3 bases and J lost 8 bases. CDR3 in DNA: TGTGCCAGCAGTTTCGGGGACAGAGAAGCTTTCTTT. Its protein is CASSFGDREAFF.

J is TRBJ2-5 and V is TRBV4-2; TRBD2 matches 10 bases. CDR1 is LGHNA and CDR2 is YNFKEQ in the germline V gene. This CDR3 is 17 amino acids long. Trimming at V came to 0 bases and at J to 5 bases, leaving 9 bases not matched to a gene. CDR3 sequence: CASSQDPSGGAWETQYF. CDR3 DNA sequence: TGTGCCAGCAGCCAAGATCCCAGCGGGGGGGCGTGGGAGACCCAGTACTTC.

The chain employs TRBV5-1 and TRBJ2-5; 13 bases agree with TRBD2. This CDR3 spans 16 amino acids. Per germline, CDR1 SGHRS and CDR2 YFSETQ. Trimming took 1 base from V and 3 from J; bases not matched to a gene: 3. This CDR3 is CASSLTSGGVKETQYF. The CDR3 DNA follows: TGCGCCAGCAGCTTGACTAGCGGGGGGGTTAAAGAGACCCAGTACTTC.

This clone was observed once. The chain has TRBV14 and TRBJ2-7, with a tentative D call TRBD2 (5 bases). The CDR3 is made up of 12 amino acids. V was cut by 3 bases and J by 3 bases, with 6 bases left in between. Germline lookup yields CDR1 SGHDN and CDR2 FVKESK. In nucleotides, the CDR3 is TGTGCCAGCAGCCAGGGAGTCTACGAGCAGTACTTC. It yields the protein CASSQGVYEQYF.